The 25 T cell receptor beta chains below were found in one sample sequenced in a study of cytomegalovirus exposure and HLA in healthy donors. This table comes from immunoSEQ multiplex PCR, and its TCRdb copy is limited to in-frame clones, with some not included. The repertoire holds tens of thousands of clones, with around 95% as singletons. The specimen sequenced was PBMCs. These receptors all stem from a young woman in good health and CMV-seronegative.

The V call is TRBV6-5, the J call TRBJ1-2, with D uncertain. V was trimmed by 5 bases and J by 1 base, leaving 5 bases between them. From germline, CDR1 is MNHEY and CDR2 SVGAGI. The CDR3 runs to 12 residues. The CDR3 nucleotides are TGTGCCAGCAGTCCCTTTAACTATGGCTACACCTTC. This gives the protein CASSPFNYGYTF.

This sequence joins TRBV5-8 and TRBJ2-5; the D gene is possibly TRBD2 (6 bases). The CDR3 consists of 13 residues. Germline V gene data show CDR1 as SGHTS and CDR2 as YDEGEE. V gave up 7 bases and J gave up 6 bases, with 16 bases separating them. CDR3 DNA sequence: TGTGCCAGCTACCTGGCCGGGGGAAAGACCCAGTACTTC. It yields the protein CASYLAGGKTQYF.

The rearrangement links TRBV6-5 to TRBJ1-1; 7 nucleotides match TRBD1. The CDR3 extends over 14 amino acids. CDR1 and CDR2 from the germline V gene are MNHEY and SVGAGI. Trimming at V came to 4 bases and at J to 2 bases, leaving 4 bases not matched to a gene. The CDR3 spells CASSSGQENTEAFF. The CDR3, as DNA: TGTGCCAGCAGTTCAGGACAGGAAAACACTGAAGCTTTCTTT.

The rearrangement uses TRBV19 and TRBJ1-1; TRBD1 agrees at 7 bases. This CDR3 is built from 14 residues. The V gene's germline CDR1 is LNHDA and CDR2 SQIVND (reference sequence). The J segment lost 5 bases and the V segment lost 5 bases, leaving 8 bases of the junction unmatched. DNA of the CDR3: TGTGCCAGTAGTGGACGGACAGGACGGACTGAAGCTTTCTTT. As protein: CASSGRTGRTEAFF.

The V call is TRBV28, the J call TRBJ2-6, with a weak D call TRBD2 (5 bases). CDR1 and CDR2 (germline): MDHEN, SYDVKM. The CDR3 extends over 15 amino acids. V was clipped by 6 bases and J by 0 bases, with 9 bases between them. The CDR3 reads CASRTGNSGANVLTF. The DNA of the CDR3 is TGTGCCAGCAGAACCGGGAACTCTGGGGCCAACGTCCTGACTTTC.

V and J are TRBV21-1 and TRBJ2-1; TRBD2 reflects the table's D call only, with no check against the DNA. TRBV21-1 is reported as a pseudogene. The CDR3 sequence is 16 residues long. CDR3 DNA sequence: TGTGCCAGCGGACCGGGACTAGCGGGGGTCTACAATGAGCAGTTCTTC. It specifies CASGPGLAGVYNEQFF.

This chain uses TRBV7-2 with TRBJ2-3, with 8 positions matching TRBD2. The J segment lost 2 bases and the V segment lost 4 bases, leaving 8 bases of the junction unmatched. The CDR3 is 16 amino acids. CDR1 is SGHTA, CDR2 FQGNSA, per germline. The chain's CDR3 is CASSWSGLAYTDTQYF. The CDR3 DNA follows: TGTGCCAGCAGCTGGTCTGGACTAGCATACACAGATACGCAGTATTTT.

The chain has TRBV6-6 and TRBJ1-1; possible D gene TRBD1, 5 bases. V was trimmed by 10 bases and J by 0 bases, leaving 12 bases between them. The CDR3 is 13 residues long. Germline CDR1 MNHNY, CDR2 SVGAGI (reference sequence). DNA for the CDR3: TGTGCCACCAAGACAGACATGAACACTGAAGCTTTCTTT. Protein: CATKTDMNTEAFF.

The chain joins TRBV7-2 to TRBJ2-7; 10 positions agree with TRBD1. The CDR3 is made up of 14 amino acids. Germline CDR1 is SGHTA and CDR2 is FQGNSA. V lost 3 bases and J lost 5; bases outside the gene matches: 4. The CDR3 is CASSFDRGPDEQYF. The CDR3 nucleotides are TGTGCCAGCAGCTTTGACAGGGGGCCGGACGAGCAGTACTTC.

This clone is a singleton in its sample. The rearrangement links TRBV27 to TRBJ1-5, with D perhaps TRBD1 (6 bases). Germline values: CDR1 MNHEY, CDR2 SMNVEV (reference sequence). The CDR3 is 14 residues long. Trimming left V 3 bases short and J 6 bases short, with 12 bases between. The CDR3 loop reads CASSFSGGGQPQHF. The CDR3 DNA follows: TGTGCCAGCAGTTTTTCGGGAGGGGGTCAGCCCCAGCATTTT.

This clone came up once. This chain joins TRBV7-6 and TRBJ1-2, with 8 bases matching TRBD1. CDR1 is SGHVS and CDR2 is FNYEAQ in the germline V gene. The V and J ends lost 1 base and 8 bases, in that order; junction bases with no gene match: 6. The CDR3 contains 14 residues. CDR3 sequence reads: CASSLGGQEYGYTF. The CDR3 nucleotides read TGTGCCAGCAGCTTAGGGGGACAGGAGTACGGCTACACCTTC.

The chain couples TRBV7-9 to TRBJ1-2; D not resolved. CDR3 size: 13 residues. CDR1 is SEHNR, CDR2 FQNEAQ, per germline (reference sequence). V dropped 3 bases and J dropped 8 bases, with 13 bases sitting between them. Here the CDR3 reads CASSFLSPEGYTF. The CDR3 DNA reads TGTGCCAGCAGCTTTCTCTCCCCGGAGGGCTACACCTTC. The whole variable domain, remainder taken from reference TRBV7-9 and TRBJ1-2, is DTGVSQNPRHKITKRGQNVTFRCDPISEHNRLYWYRQTLGQGPEFLTYFQNEAQLEKSRLLSDRFSAERPKGSFSTLEIQRTEQGDSAMYLCASSFLSPEGYTFGSGTRLTVV.

The V and J genes are TRBV7-9 and TRBJ2-5; possibly TRBD1 for D (6 bases). The CDR3 covers 18 residues. Trimming removed 3 bases at V and 3 bases at J, with 23 bases between. From germline, CDR1 is SEHNR and CDR2 FQNEAQ (reference sequence). CDR3 nucleotides: TGTGCCAGCAGCTTTTTCGGTAGGGGGTTGAGGCAGGAAGAGACCCAGTACTTC. Translation: CASSFFGRGLRQEETQYF.

V gene TRBV28 combines with J gene TRBJ2-7; D might be TRBD2 (6 bases). The CDR3 is 11 amino acids. The germline CDR1 and CDR2 sequences are MDHEN and SYDVKM. The V and J ends lost 8 bases and 5 bases respectively, with 10 bases between them. CDR3 coding DNA: TGTGCCAGCTGGGGGGTTAACGAGCAGTACTTC. Its protein is CASWGVNEQYF.

The V and J genes are TRBV19 and TRBJ1-5; TRBD1 might be the D (5 bases). This CDR3 is 16 amino acids long. V shed 6 bases and J shed 4 bases, with 19 bases lying between them. Germline V gene lookup returns CDR1 LNHDA and CDR2 SQIVND (reference sequence). CDR3 bases: TGTGCCAGTAGGGGACGGGTCGGGAGAGTGAATCAGCCCCAGCATTTT. This translates into CASRGRVGRVNQPQHF.

The rearrangement uses TRBV7-9 and TRBJ2-2; 7 positions match TRBD2. CDR1 is SEHNR, CDR2 FQNEAQ, per germline (reference sequence). V shed 5 bases, J shed 8 bases, and the junction held 8 bases outside the gene matches. This CDR3 region has 14 residues. For the CDR3, the DNA is TGTGCCAGCAGCAGGGGCGGGAGTTCGGGGGAGCTGTTTTTT. Protein product: CASSRGGSSGELFF.

CDR3 sequence reads: CASSLQGIGTGELFF. The CDR3 DNA follows: TGCGCCAGCAGCCTACAGGGGATCGGCACCGGGGAGCTGTTTTTT. The rearrangement links TRBV4-3 to TRBJ2-2; 7 bases line up with TRBD1. The CDR3 contains 15 residues. Germline V gene sequence: CDR1 LGHNA, CDR2 YSLEER. With V trimmed by 4 bases and J by 4 bases, 6 bases remained unmatched.

The chain combines TRBV7-8 with TRBJ1-1, with D possibly matching TRBD1 (5 bases). Germline V CDR1 and CDR2: SGHVS, FQNEAQ. V lost 5 bases to trimming and J lost 1 base, with 23 bases between them. This CDR3 has 18 amino acids. The CDR3 reads CASSVWGTGRGTNTEAFF. The CDR3 DNA sequence: TGTGCCAGCAGCGTTTGGGGAACAGGTAGAGGCACGAACACTGAAGCTTTCTTT.

The chain couples TRBV4-1 to TRBJ2-5, with 8 bases matching TRBD2. This CDR3 is 15 amino acids long. Trimming removed 4 bases from V and 4 bases from J; junction bases left unmatched: 8. Germline V gene sequence: CDR1 MGHRA, CDR2 YSYEKL. CDR3 loop: CASSLPSGTRETQYF. For the CDR3, the DNA is TGCGCCAGCAGCCTGCCCTCCGGGACTAGAGAGACCCAGTACTTC.

J is TRBJ2-7 and V is TRBV5-1; tentative D call: TRBD2 (6 bases). This CDR3 contains 15 residues. V was clipped by 0 bases and J by 4 bases, with 14 bases between them. Looked up from germline, CDR1 is SGHRS and CDR2 is YFSETQ. For the CDR3, the DNA is TGCGCCAGCAGCTTGGTCTCGGGGGAAAGGTACGAGCAGTACTTC. Amino acid sequence: CASSLVSGERYEQYF.

This chain uses TRBV11-2 with TRBJ2-7, with a tentative D call TRBD2 (5 bases). V lost 4 bases and J 2 bases, leaving 15 bases between the germline ends. Germline CDR1 reads SGHAT; CDR2 reads FQNNGV. The CDR3 length is 15 residues. CDR3 in DNA: TGTGCCAGCAGCTCCGAGTGGACTCACACCTACGAGCAGTACTTC. Translating gives CASSSEWTHTYEQYF.

This sequence joins TRBV29-1 and TRBJ2-3; 11 bases line up with TRBD1. Trimming at V came to 7 bases and at J to 1 base, leaving 4 bases not matched to a gene. Germline values: CDR1 SQVTM, CDR2 ANQGSEA. The CDR3 consists of 14 residues. The CDR3 DNA reads TGCAGCGGGACAGGGGGCGCGGGCACAGATACGCAGTATTTT. Translation: CSGTGGAGTDTQYF.

The rearrangement joins TRBV7-2 to TRBJ1-2; tentative D call: TRBD1 (5 bases). Germline CDR1 reads SGHTA; CDR2 reads FQGNSA. The CDR3 length is 15 residues. V dropped 5 bases and J dropped 0 bases, with 13 bases sitting between them. CDR3: CASSPRQITNYGYTF. Here the CDR3 DNA reads TGTGCCAGCAGCCCGAGACAGATTACTAACTATGGCTACACCTTC.

The rearrangement joins TRBV29-1 to TRBJ2-6, with no clear D. CDR1 is SQVTM and CDR2 is ANQGSEA in the germline V gene. This CDR3 contains 15 residues. Trimming removed 4 bases at V and 2 bases at J, with 12 bases between. Here the CDR3 DNA reads TGCAGCGTTGCTTCGGGTACGACTGGGGCCAACGTCCTGACTTTC. This translates into CSVASGTTGANVLTF.

This chain connects TRBV4-1 to TRBJ2-1; TRBD1 matches 9 bases. CDR1 and CDR2 (germline): MGHRA, YSYEKL. Trimming removed 4 bases from V and 8 bases from J; junction bases left unmatched: 6. There are 14 residues in the CDR3. The CDR3 DNA sequence: TGCGCCAGCAGCCTCCAGACAGGGGGACATGAGCAGTTCTTC. Residues: CASSLQTGGHEQFF.